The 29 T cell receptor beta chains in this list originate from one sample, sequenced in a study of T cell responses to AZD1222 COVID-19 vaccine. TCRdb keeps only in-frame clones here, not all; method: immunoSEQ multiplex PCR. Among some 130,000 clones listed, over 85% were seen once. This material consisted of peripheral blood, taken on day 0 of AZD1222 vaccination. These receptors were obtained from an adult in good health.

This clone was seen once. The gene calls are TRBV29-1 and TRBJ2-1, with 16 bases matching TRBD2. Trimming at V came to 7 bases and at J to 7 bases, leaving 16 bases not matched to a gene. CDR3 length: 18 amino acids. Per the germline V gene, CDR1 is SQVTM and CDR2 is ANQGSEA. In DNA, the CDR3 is TGCAGCGCTACTGCGGGACTAGCGGGAGGGGCTTCTGTGAATGAGCAGTTCTTC. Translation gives CSATAGLAGGASVNEQFF.

In nucleotides, the CDR3 is TGTGCCAGTAGTACGCCAGGACCGAGGGATGGCTACACCTTC. Translation gives CASSTPGPRDGYTF. This chain links TRBV19 with TRBJ1-2; no reliable D call. The V gene lost 4 bases and the J gene lost 6 bases, with 15 bases spanning the gap. Germline V gene sequence: CDR1 LNHDA, CDR2 SQIVND (reference sequence). This CDR3 region has 14 residues.

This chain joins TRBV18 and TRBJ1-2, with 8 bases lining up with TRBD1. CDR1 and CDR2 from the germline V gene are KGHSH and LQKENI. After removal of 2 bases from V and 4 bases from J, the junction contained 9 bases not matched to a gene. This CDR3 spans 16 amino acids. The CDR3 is CASSPKATGAAYGYTF. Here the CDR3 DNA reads TGTGCCAGCTCACCAAAGGCGACAGGGGCGGCCTATGGCTACACCTTC.

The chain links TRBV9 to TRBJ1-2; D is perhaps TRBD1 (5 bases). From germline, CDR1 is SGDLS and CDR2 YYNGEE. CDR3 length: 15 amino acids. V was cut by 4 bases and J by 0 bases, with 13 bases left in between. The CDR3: CASSPRGASNYGYTF. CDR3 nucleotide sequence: TGTGCCAGCAGCCCCAGAGGGGCCTCTAACTATGGCTACACCTTC. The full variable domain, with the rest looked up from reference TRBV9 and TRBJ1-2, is DSGVTQTPKHLITATGQRVTLRCSPRSGDLSVYWYQQSLDQGLQFLIQYYNGEERAKGNILERFSAQQFPDLHSELNLSSLELGDSALYFCASSPRGASNYGYTFGSGTRLTVV.

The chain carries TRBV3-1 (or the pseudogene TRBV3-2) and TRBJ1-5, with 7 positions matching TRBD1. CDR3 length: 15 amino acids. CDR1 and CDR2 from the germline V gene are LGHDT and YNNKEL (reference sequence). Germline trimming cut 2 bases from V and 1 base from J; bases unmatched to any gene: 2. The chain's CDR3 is CASSQFRGSNQPQHF. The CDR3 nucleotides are TGTGCCAGCAGCCAATTCAGGGGGAGCAATCAGCCCCAGCATTTT.

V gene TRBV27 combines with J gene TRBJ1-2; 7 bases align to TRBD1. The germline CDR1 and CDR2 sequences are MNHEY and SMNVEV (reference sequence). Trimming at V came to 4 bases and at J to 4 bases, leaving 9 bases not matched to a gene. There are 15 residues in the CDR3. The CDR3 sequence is CASSWATGTVYGYTF. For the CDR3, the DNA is TGTGCCAGCAGTTGGGCAACCGGGACAGTCTATGGCTACACCTTC.

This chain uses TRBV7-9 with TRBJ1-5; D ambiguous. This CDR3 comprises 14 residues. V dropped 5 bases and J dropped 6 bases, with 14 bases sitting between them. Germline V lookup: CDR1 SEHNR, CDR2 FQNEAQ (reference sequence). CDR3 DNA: TGTGCCAGCAGCCCCGGGCCCCTTTTTCAGCCCCAGCATTTT. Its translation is CASSPGPLFQPQHF.

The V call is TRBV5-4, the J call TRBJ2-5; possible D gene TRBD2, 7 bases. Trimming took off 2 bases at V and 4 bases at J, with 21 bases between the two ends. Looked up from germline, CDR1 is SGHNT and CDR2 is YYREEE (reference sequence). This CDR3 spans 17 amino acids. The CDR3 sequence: CASSFVGGTFSGETQYF. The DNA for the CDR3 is TGTGCCAGCAGCTTTGTGGGAGGGACATTTTCTGGAGAGACCCAGTACTTC.

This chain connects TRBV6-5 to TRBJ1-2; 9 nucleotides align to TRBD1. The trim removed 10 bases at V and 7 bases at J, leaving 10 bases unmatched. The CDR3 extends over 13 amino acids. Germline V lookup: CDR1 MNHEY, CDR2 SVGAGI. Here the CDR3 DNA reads TGTGCCACCCGAACTACAGGGGGCTTTGGCTACACCTTC. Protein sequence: CATRTTGGFGYTF.

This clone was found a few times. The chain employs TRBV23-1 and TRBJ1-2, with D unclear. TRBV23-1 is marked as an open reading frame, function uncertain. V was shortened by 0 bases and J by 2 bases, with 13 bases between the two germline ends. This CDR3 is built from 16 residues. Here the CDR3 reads CASSQSRARVNYGYTF. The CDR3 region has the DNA TGCGCCAGCAGTCAATCACGGGCGCGAGTAAACTATGGCTACACCTTC.

This CDR3 is CASMRTLNTEAFF. In DNA form, the CDR3 reads TGTGCCTCAATGAGGACTTTAAACACTGAAGCTTTCTTT. This sequence joins TRBV3-1 (or the pseudogene TRBV3-2) and TRBJ1-1, with D unclear. The ends were cut back, 11 bases at V and 2 bases at J, with 15 bases in the middle. This CDR3 comprises 13 residues. The V gene's germline CDR1 is LGHDT and CDR2 YNNKEL (reference sequence).

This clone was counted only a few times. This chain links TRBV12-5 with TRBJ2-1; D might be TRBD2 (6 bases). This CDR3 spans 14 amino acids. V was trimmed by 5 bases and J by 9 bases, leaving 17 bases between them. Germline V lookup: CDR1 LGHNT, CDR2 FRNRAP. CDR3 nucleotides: TGTGCTAGTGGTCCGGGACTTGAATTGGTTGAGCAGTTCTTC. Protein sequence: CASGPGLELVEQFF.

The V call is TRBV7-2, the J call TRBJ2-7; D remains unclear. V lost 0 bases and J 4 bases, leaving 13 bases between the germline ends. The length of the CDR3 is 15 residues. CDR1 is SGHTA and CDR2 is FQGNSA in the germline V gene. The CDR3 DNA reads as TGTGCCAGCAGCTTAGCGGTAGGGTTCGCGTACGAGCAGTACTTC. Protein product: CASSLAVGFAYEQYF.

Written as DNA, the CDR3 is TGTGCCAGCAGTAGGAGCGGGACAGCGAGAGTGGAGACCCAGTACTTC. This gives the protein CASSRSGTARVETQYF. The V call is TRBV6-2 or TRBV6-3, the J call TRBJ2-5; D may match TRBD1 or TRBD2 (7 bases each). The germline V gene has CDR1 MNHEY and CDR2 SVGEGT. Trimming pared 5 bases from V and 5 bases from J, leaving 21 bases between. This CDR3 comprises 16 residues.

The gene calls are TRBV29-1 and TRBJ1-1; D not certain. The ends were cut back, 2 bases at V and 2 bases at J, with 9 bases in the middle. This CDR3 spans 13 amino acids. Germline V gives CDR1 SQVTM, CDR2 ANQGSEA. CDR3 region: CSVELDANTEAFF. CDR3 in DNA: TGCAGCGTTGAATTAGACGCTAACACTGAAGCTTTCTTT.

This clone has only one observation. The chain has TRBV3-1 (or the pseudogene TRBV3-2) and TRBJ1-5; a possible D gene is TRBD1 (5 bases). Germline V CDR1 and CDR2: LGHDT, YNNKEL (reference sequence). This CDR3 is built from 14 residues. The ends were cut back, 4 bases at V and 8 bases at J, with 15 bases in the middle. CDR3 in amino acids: CASSRKEGLKPQHF. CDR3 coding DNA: TGTGCCAGCAGCCGAAAAGAGGGGTTGAAGCCCCAGCATTTT.

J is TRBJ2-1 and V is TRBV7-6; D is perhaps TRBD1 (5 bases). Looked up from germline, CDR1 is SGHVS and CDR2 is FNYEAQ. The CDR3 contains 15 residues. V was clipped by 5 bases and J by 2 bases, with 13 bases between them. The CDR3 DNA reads TGTGCCAGCAGCCCGACGGCAGGGCCCTACAATGAGCAGTTCTTC. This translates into CASSPTAGPYNEQFF.

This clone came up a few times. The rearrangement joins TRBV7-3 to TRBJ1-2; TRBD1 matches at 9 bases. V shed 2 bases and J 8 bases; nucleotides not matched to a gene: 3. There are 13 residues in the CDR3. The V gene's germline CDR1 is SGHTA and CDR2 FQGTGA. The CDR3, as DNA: TGTGCCAGCAGCTTAGGGACAGGGAGGGGCTACACCTTC. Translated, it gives CASSLGTGRGYTF.

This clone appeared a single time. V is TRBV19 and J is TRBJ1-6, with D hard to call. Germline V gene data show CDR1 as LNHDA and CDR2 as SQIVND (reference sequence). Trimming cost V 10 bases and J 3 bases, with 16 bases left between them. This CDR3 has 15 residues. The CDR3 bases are TGTGCCACGACCCCAGCCGCTGACTATAATTCACCCCTCCACTTT. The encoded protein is CATTPAADYNSPLHF. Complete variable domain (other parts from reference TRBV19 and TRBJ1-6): DGGITQSPKYLFRKEGQNVTLSCEQNLNHDAMYWYRQDPGQGLRLIYYSQIVNDFQKGDIAEGYSVSREKKESFPLTVTSAQKNPTAFYLCATTPAADYNSPLHFGNGTRLTVT.

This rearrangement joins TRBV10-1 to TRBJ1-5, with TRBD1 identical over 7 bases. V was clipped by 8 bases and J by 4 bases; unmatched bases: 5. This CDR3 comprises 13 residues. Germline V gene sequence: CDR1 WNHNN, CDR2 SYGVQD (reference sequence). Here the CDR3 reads CASSNRGNQPQHF. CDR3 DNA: TGCGCCAGCTCCAACAGGGGAAATCAGCCCCAGCATTTT.

The CDR3 loop is CASSPPGLAGIEQFF. CDR3 DNA sequence: TGTGCCAGCAGCCCGCCGGGACTAGCGGGGATTGAGCAGTTCTTC. The chain has TRBV6-2 or TRBV6-3 and TRBJ2-1, with 13 bases aligning to TRBD2. Germline V CDR1 and CDR2: MNHEY, SVGEGT. This CDR3 has 15 residues. J gave up 9 bases and V 6 bases, and 8 bases lay outside the gene matches.

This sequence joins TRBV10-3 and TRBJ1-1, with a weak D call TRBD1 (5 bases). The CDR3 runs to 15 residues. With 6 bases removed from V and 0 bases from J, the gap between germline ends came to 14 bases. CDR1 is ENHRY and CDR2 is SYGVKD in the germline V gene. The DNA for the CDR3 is TGTGCCATCAGGGCCGCAGGGAGCCTGAACACTGAAGCTTTCTTT. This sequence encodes CAIRAAGSLNTEAFF.

In DNA form, the CDR3 reads TGCGCCAGCAGCTTGGATAGGACACGGAGTAATTCACCCCTCCACTTT. Its protein product is CASSLDRTRSNSPLHF. The rearrangement joins TRBV5-1 to TRBJ1-6, with a weak D call TRBD1 (5 bases). This CDR3 has 16 residues. CDR1 and CDR2 from the germline V gene are SGHRS and YFSETQ. Trimming left V 0 bases short and J 6 bases short, with 13 bases between.

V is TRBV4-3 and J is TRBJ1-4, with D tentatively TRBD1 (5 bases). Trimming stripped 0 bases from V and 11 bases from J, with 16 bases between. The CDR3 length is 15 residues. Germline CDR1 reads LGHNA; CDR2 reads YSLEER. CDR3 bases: TGCGCCAGCAGCCAAGAGGGGCAGGTCTTCGACAAACTGTTTTTT. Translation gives CASSQEGQVFDKLFF.

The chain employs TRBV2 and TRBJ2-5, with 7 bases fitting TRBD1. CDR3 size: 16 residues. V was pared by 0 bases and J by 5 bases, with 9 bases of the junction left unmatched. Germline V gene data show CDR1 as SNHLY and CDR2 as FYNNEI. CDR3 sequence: CASSEAVRQGRETQYF. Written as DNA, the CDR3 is TGTGCCAGCAGTGAAGCAGTAAGACAGGGTAGGGAGACCCAGTACTTC.

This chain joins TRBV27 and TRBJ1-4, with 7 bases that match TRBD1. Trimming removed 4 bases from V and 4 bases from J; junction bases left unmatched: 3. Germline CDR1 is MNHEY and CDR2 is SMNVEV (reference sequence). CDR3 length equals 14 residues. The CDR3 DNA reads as TGTGCCAGCAGTTGGACAGGCTTTAATGAAAAACTGTTTTTT. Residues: CASSWTGFNEKLFF.

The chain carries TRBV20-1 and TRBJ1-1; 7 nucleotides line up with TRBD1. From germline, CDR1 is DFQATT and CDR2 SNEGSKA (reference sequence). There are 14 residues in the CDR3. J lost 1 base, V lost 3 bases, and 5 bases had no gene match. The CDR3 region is CSASQRGPNTEAFF. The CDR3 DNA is TGCAGTGCTAGTCAAAGGGGGCCGAACACTGAAGCTTTCTTT.

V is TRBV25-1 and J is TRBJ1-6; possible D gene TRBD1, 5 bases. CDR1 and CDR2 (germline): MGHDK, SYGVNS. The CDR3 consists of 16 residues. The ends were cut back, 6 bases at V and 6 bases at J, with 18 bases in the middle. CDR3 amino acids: CASSGPGAASNSPLHF. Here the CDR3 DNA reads TGTGCCAGCAGCGGGCCCGGGGCAGCCAGTAATTCACCCCTCCACTTT.

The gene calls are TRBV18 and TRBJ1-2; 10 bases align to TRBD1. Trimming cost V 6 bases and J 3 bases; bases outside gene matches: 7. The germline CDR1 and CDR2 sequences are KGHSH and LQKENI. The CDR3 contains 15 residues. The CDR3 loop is CASSLKTGGDYGYTF. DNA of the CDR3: TGTGCCAGCTCCCTCAAGACAGGGGGCGACTATGGCTACACCTTC.